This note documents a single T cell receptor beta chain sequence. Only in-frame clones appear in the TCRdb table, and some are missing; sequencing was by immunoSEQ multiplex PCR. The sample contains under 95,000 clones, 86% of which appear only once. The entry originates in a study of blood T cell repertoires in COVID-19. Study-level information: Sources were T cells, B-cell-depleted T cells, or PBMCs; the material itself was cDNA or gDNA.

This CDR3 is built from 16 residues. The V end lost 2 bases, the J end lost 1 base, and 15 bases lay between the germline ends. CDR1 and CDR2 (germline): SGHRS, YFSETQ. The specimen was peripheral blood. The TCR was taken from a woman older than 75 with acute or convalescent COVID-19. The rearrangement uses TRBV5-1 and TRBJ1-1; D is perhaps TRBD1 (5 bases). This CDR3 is CASSFGPTVPNTEAFF. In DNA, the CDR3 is TGCGCCAGCAGCTTTGGGCCGACAGTTCCGAACACTGAAGCTTTCTTT.